This TCR beta chain was found in a study of blood T cell repertoires in COVID-19. Across the study: COVID-19 samples collected from the United States, Italy and Spain covered acute and convalescent phases. PBMCs, B-cell-depleted T cells, or T cells were the source of the cDNA or gDNA that made up the material.

V was pared by 4 bases and J by 0 bases, with 10 bases between. Germline lookup yields CDR1 SEHNR and CDR2 FQNEAQ (reference sequence). CDR3 length: 15 amino acids. In the authors' methods: How many nucleated cells were present was estimated from reference gene primer amplification. TCRdb's table, derived via immunoSEQ multiplex PCR, lists solely in-frame clones and lacks some. V, J and clone size are taken as reported in that table, and D and trimming were inferred from the DNA itself. The table has approximately 28,000 clones, 85% to 90% seen once. This sequence was found in a human donor in a cohort sampled during active COVID-19. V and J are TRBV7-9 and TRBJ1-3, with no clear D. The material sequenced was peripheral blood. The CDR3 sequence: CASSSPVLSGNTIYF. The CDR3 coding sequence is TGTGCCAGCAGCTCCCCGGTCCTCTCTGGAAACACCATATATTTT.